These T cell receptor beta chains were read from a single sample in a study of Graves' ophthalmopathy and Graves' hyperthyroidism. TCRdb re-called the multiplex PCR reads through MiXCR, storing one row per CDR3 protein. This table holds about 180,000 distinct CDR3 sequences, about 40% found once. Material: peripheral blood. The receptors were sampled from a woman between 35 and 50 years old with Graves' ophthalmopathy. The CDR3 runs from the conserved cysteine through the conserved F or W. The D gene is left open where the match is weak. The listing skips clone size in some rows; elsewhere it reads once, few, many or a size class.

clone size | J gene | V gene | D gene | CDR3 DNA | CDR3 protein
many | TRBJ2-7 | TRBV6-4 | - | TGTGCCAGCGCTAGGGTTTCGGCGATAGGTGACTCCTACGAGCAGTACTTC | CASARVSAIGDSYEQYF
many | TRBJ1-3 | TRBV28 | - | TGTGCCAGCTCGGCAGAACTCTCTGGAAACACCATATATTTT | CASSAELSGNTIYF
- | TRBJ2-7 | TRBV28 | - | TGTGCCAGCGCCGGAGGGCGGGAGCAGTACTTC | CASAGGREQYF
many | TRBJ2-2 | TRBV6-4 | TRBD1 | TGTGCCAGCAGGCGACAGGGGGATGCCGGGGAGCTGTTTTTT | CASRRQGDAGELFF
- | TRBJ2-7 | TRBV12-3/TRBV12-4 | TRBD2 | TGTGCCAGCAGTTTCGCGGGACTAGCGTCCCCCGAGCAGTACTTC | CASSFAGLASPEQYF
- | TRBJ2-7 | TRBV5-1 | - | TGCGCCAGCAGCTTCAGGGTAAACTTCTACGAGCAGTACTTC | CASSFRVNFYEQYF
many | TRBJ1-6 | TRBV5-1 | - | TGCGCCAGCAGCTTGGCTGACACTCGGTCACCCCTCCACTTT | CASSLADTRSPLHF
once | TRBJ2-5 | TRBV20-1 | - | TGCAGTGCTAGAGATCCGGGCAGCCCCGGGGAGACCCAGTACTTC | CSARDPGSPGETQYF
many | TRBJ1-2 | TRBV19 | - | TGTGCCAGTAGTCTAGACAGCTTCTATGGCTACACCTTC | CASSLDSFYGYTF
- | TRBJ2-7 | TRBV7-2 | - | TGTGCCAGCAGCCTAGGGGCAGGGCAGGCCTACGAGCAGTACTTC | CASSLGAGQAYEQYF
many | TRBJ2-2 | TRBV5-1 | TRBD1 | TGCGCCAGCAGCCGACGGACAGGGGCGAACACCGGGGAGCTGTTTTTT | CASSRRTGANTGELFF
many | TRBJ1-6 | TRBV28 | - | TGTGCCAGCAGTTCCCGGACGGAACCCCTCCACTTT | CASSSRTEPLHF
few | TRBJ1-5 | TRBV6-1 | - | TGTGCCAGCTTTCCCCTAGGACGGTCGCACGATCAGCCCCAGCATTTT | CASFPLGRSHDQPQHF
few | TRBJ1-2 | TRBV6-4 | TRBD1 | TGTGCCAGCAGTGGAGCAGGGGGTGGCTACACCTTC | CASSGAGGGYTF
many | TRBJ2-7 | TRBV7-9 | - | TGTGCCAGCAGCTCACCCCAGGGCCTCCCTTTGGGGTACGAGCAGTACTTC | CASSSPQGLPLGYEQYF
- | TRBJ2-2 | TRBV6-2/TRBV6-3 | - | TGTGCCAGCAGGAAGGACGCGAAGAAGGTCTACGGGGAGCTGTTTTTT | CASRKDAKKVYGELFF
- | TRBJ2-7 | TRBV6-1 | TRBD1 | TGTGCCAGCAACAGGGGGCTAGCGAGCTCCTACGAGCAGTACTTC | CASNRGLASSYEQYF
many | TRBJ2-7 | TRBV24-1 | - | TGTGCCACCAGTGATGCGCGGAACTCCTACGAGCAGTACTTC | CATSDARNSYEQYF
- | TRBJ1-1 | TRBV6-2/TRBV6-3 | - | TGTGCCAGCAGTGATCCGGGACGAAGAGCTTTCTTT | CASSDPGRRAFF
many | TRBJ1-1 | TRBV5-1 | - | TGCGCCAGCAGCTTGGGTAGGGACACTGAAGCTTTCTTT | CASSLGRDTEAFF
many | TRBJ2-7 | TRBV6-5 | - | TGTGCCAGCAGTCTAGAACAGGACTACGAGCAGTACTTC | CASSLEQDYEQYF
- | TRBJ1-5 | TRBV6-1 | - | TGTGCCAGCAGTGAAGCCTGGGCCATCAATCAGCCCCAGCATTTT | CASSEAWAINQPQHF
many | TRBJ1-2 | TRBV4-1 | - | TGCGCCAGCAGCCATAGAAAAGATGGTAATGGCTACACCTTC | CASSHRKDGNGYTF
many | TRBJ2-5 | TRBV13 | - | TGTGCCAGCAGTCCACAGGGATTACGAGAGACCCAGTACTTC | CASSPQGLRETQYF
many | TRBJ1-2 | TRBV10-3 | - | TGTGCCATCAGTGAGTCGGAGGGTAACTATGGCTACACCTTC | CAISESEGNYGYTF
- | TRBJ1-1 | TRBV6-5 | - | TGTGCCAGCAGTTACTCTGTATCCATGAACACTGAAGCTTTCTTT | CASSYSVSMNTEAFF